This entry features one T cell receptor (beta chain) sequence. What it recognizes is unknown. V shed 1 base and J shed 0 bases, with 5 bases lying between them. Germline V gives CDR1 SGHRS, CDR2 YFSETQ. This CDR3 spans 15 amino acids. TCRdb used MiXCR to reprocess the RT-PCR reads, holding one entry per CDR3 protein. Of about 530,000 distinct CDR3 sequences listed, 12% are singletons. These data come from a study of response to subunit inactivated influenza vaccine. Study-wide results and limits: After each seasonal influenza vaccination, few new T cells are recruited, the authors suggested.

This specimen consisted of PBMCs from blood, obtained on the day of vaccination. The chain links TRBV5-1 to TRBJ2-6; D is ambiguous. The receptor was derived from a man in his fifties who received an inactivated influenza vaccine. The CDR3 nucleotides read TGCGCCAGCAGCTTGCAACCCTCTGGGGCCAACGTCCTGACTTTC. Translation gives CASSLQPSGANVLTF.